A single sample gave rise to the 6 T cell receptor beta chains below, sequenced in a study of siplizumab effects on memory and regulatory T cells. Only in-frame clones appear in the TCRdb table, and some are missing; sequencing was by immunoSEQ multiplex PCR. This sample has over 100,000 clones, with approximately 90% found just once. Input material: Tregs sorted from blood. Receptors were obtained from a human donor in good health.

The gene calls are TRBV4-2 and TRBJ2-5; D ambiguous. V lost 4 bases and J 1 base, leaving 10 bases between the germline ends. CDR3 length equals 14 residues. Germline CDR1 LGHNA, CDR2 YNFKEQ. The CDR3 DNA sequence: TGTGCCAGCAGCCCGACCCTTACCCAAGAGACCCAGTACTTC. Protein sequence: CASSPTLTQETQYF.

This chain connects TRBV6-8 to TRBJ1-2; TRBD1 is a possible D gene (6 bases). The CDR3 covers 14 residues. V lost 5 bases to trimming and J lost 7 bases, with 17 bases between them. Looked up from germline, CDR1 is MNHGY and CDR2 is SAAAGT. CDR3 DNA sequence: TGTGCCAGCAGTCTACGGACAGAGCCAGGTGGCTACACCTTC. This gives the protein CASSLRTEPGGYTF.

This chain joins TRBV6-6 and TRBJ1-2; TRBD1 agrees at 7 bases. V was pared by 6 bases and J by 8 bases, with 9 bases of the junction left unmatched. Germline-derived CDR1 and CDR2 are MNHNY and SVGAGI (reference sequence). CDR3 length equals 13 residues. Written as DNA, the CDR3 is TGTGCCAGCAGCTCCAGGGGGAGAGGGGGCTACACCTTC. This gives the protein CASSSRGRGGYTF.

The CDR3 sequence: CASSQEGRNLHF. The CDR3 bases are TGTGCCAGCAGCCAAGAAGGACGGAACCTCCACTTT. The chain joins TRBV14 to TRBJ1-6; D call uncertain. The length of the CDR3 is 12 residues. Germline V gene lookup returns CDR1 SGHDN and CDR2 FVKESK. Trimming pared 0 bases from V and 15 bases from J, leaving 9 bases between. Supplemented by reference TRBV14 and TRBJ1-6, the full variable domain reads EAGVTQFPSHSVIEKGQTVTLRCDPISGHDNLYWYRRVMGKEIKFLLHFVKESKQDESGMPNNRFLAERTGGTYSTLKVQPAELEDSGVYFCASSQEGRNLHFGNGTRLTVT.

The chain recombines TRBV5-1 with TRBJ2-1, with D possibly being TRBD1 (6 bases). Trimming stripped 4 bases from V and 5 bases from J, with 10 bases between. CDR3 length: 13 amino acids. Germline V gives CDR1 SGHRS, CDR2 YFSETQ. Here the CDR3 DNA reads TGCGCCAGCAGCATACAGGGTAACAATGAGCAGTTCTTC. Its protein product is CASSIQGNNEQFF.

The chain links TRBV13 to TRBJ2-3, with TRBD2 matching 9 bases. Germline trimming cut 5 bases from V and 2 bases from J; bases unmatched to any gene: 8. This CDR3 region has 16 residues. CDR1 is PRHDT, CDR2 FYEKMQ, per germline (reference sequence). The CDR3: CASSPNAGGATDTQYF. The CDR3 DNA reads TGTGCCAGCAGCCCTAACGCGGGGGGGGCCACAGATACGCAGTATTTT.